A single sample gave rise to the 18 T cell receptor beta chains below, sequenced in a study of blood T cell repertoires in COVID-19. Clones were sequenced by immunoSEQ multiplex PCR, and TCRdb holds only the in-frame ones, with some missing. The sample records about 29,000 clones, less than 90% being singletons. Sequences were obtained from peripheral blood. These TCRs come from a man older than 75 with active COVID-19.

This clone came up a few times. This sequence joins TRBV5-1 and TRBJ2-7, with TRBD1 identical over 9 bases. The CDR3 has 14 amino acids. Germline V CDR1 and CDR2: SGHRS, YFSETQ. The V segment lost 2 bases and the J segment 3 bases; nucleotides outside the gene matches: 3. In DNA form, the CDR3 reads TGCGCCAGCAGCTTCGGGACAGGGATCTACGAGCAGTACTTC. Translation gives CASSFGTGIYEQYF. Together with reference TRBV5-1 and TRBJ2-7, the CDR3 gives the full variable domain: KAGVTQTPRYLIKTRGQQVTLSCSPISGHRSVSWYQQTPGQGLQFLFEYFSETQRNKGNFPGRFSGRQFSNSRSEMNVSTLELGDSALYLCASSFGTGIYEQYFGPGTRLTVT.

This clone was observed a single time. The chain carries TRBV19 and TRBJ2-1; 13 bases are a match to TRBD2. Germline V gene sequence: CDR1 LNHDA, CDR2 SQIVND (reference sequence). V was pared by 4 bases and J by 7 bases, with 4 bases of the junction left unmatched. The CDR3 extends over 15 amino acids. In nucleotides, the CDR3 is TGTGCCAGTAGTACCAGGACTAGCGGGGGAAATGAGCAGTTCTTC. Protein: CASSTRTSGGNEQFF. Drawing the rest from reference TRBV19 and TRBJ2-1, the complete variable domain is DGGITQSPKYLFRKEGQNVTLSCEQNLNHDAMYWYRQDPGQGLRLIYYSQIVNDFQKGDIAEGYSVSREKKESFPLTVTSAQKNPTAFYLCASSTRTSGGNEQFFGPGTRLTVL.

The chain employs TRBV5-8 and TRBJ1-2; TRBD1 matches at 7 bases. Germline lookup yields CDR1 SGHTS and CDR2 YDEGEE. V was clipped by 4 bases and J by 8 bases; unmatched bases: 11. This CDR3 has 14 amino acids. The CDR3 region has the DNA TGTGCCAGCAGCAACCCTGACAGGGTGAAAGGCTACACCTTC. It is translated as CASSNPDRVKGYTF.

This sequence joins TRBV12-5 and TRBJ1-1; D may be TRBD1 (6 bases). CDR1 and CDR2 from the germline V gene are LGHNT and FRNRAP. The ends were cut back, 2 bases at V and 4 bases at J, with 20 bases in the middle. This CDR3 has 17 amino acids. This chain's CDR3 is CASGLPNSGTQATEAFF. The CDR3 DNA follows: TGTGCTAGTGGTTTGCCCAACTCCGGGACACAGGCCACTGAAGCTTTCTTT.

The CDR3 DNA reads TGCGCCAGCAGCTTGGGGCAGGGGGCGAATAAAGATGAGCAGTTCTTC. Translated, it gives CASSLGQGANKDEQFF. The genes are TRBV5-1 and TRBJ2-1, with TRBD1 matching over 8 bases. V trimming: 0 bases; J trimming: 8 bases; junction bases outside the gene matches: 10. The CDR3 spans 16 residues. Germline V gene lookup returns CDR1 SGHRS and CDR2 YFSETQ.

The gene calls are TRBV9 and TRBJ2-2; 9 bases map to TRBD1. This CDR3 is 17 amino acids long. Trimming at V came to 2 bases and at J to 6 bases, leaving 11 bases not matched to a gene. CDR1 is SGDLS and CDR2 is YYNGEE in the germline V gene. The chain's CDR3 is CASSVAGTGLRAGELFF. CDR3 in DNA: TGTGCCAGCAGCGTGGCCGGGACAGGGCTTAGAGCCGGGGAGCTGTTTTTT.

This chain links TRBV3-1 (or the pseudogene TRBV3-2) with TRBJ2-2; 7 bases agree with TRBD1. The CDR3 length is 14 residues. The V gene end was trimmed by 1 base and the J gene end by 8 bases; junction bases not matched to a gene: 4. The V gene's germline CDR1 is LGHDT and CDR2 YNNKEL (reference sequence). The CDR3 region is CASSQGQGRGELFF. The CDR3 DNA reads TGTGCCAGCAGCCAAGGACAGGGCCGGGGGGAGCTGTTTTTT.

The CDR3 DNA reads as TGTGCCAGCGGGCTAGCGTCAGATACGCAGTATTTT. This translates into CASGLASDTQYF. The J gene is TRBJ2-3, the V gene TRBV7-9, with a possible D match to TRBD2 (6 bases). The CDR3 runs to 12 residues. V shed 8 bases and J shed 4 bases, with 10 bases lying between them. From germline, CDR1 is SEHNR and CDR2 FQNEAQ (reference sequence). The full variable domain, in which reference TRBV7-9 and TRBJ2-3 provide the parts outside the CDR3, is DTGVSQNPRHKITKRGQNVTFRCDPISEHNRLYWYRQTLGQGPEFLTYFQNEAQLEKSRLLSDRFSAERPKGSFSTLEIQRTEQGDSAMYLCASGLASDTQYFGPGTRLTVL.

This clone has a handful of counts. This chain links TRBV6-5 with TRBJ1-5, with no clear D. V lost 8 bases and J 6 bases, leaving 14 bases between the germline ends. This CDR3 has 13 residues. From germline, CDR1 is MNHEY and CDR2 SVGAGI. The CDR3 region has the DNA TGTGCCAGCGGGCAGACAATGGTTCAGCCCCAGCATTTT. Its translation is CASGQTMVQPQHF.

V is TRBV27 and J is TRBJ2-2; possible D gene TRBD2, 7 bases. This CDR3 is built from 14 residues. Germline CDR1 is MNHEY and CDR2 is SMNVEV (reference sequence). V shed 3 bases and J shed 6 bases, with 11 bases lying between them. Here the CDR3 reads CASSFGGAAGELFF. The CDR3 DNA reads as TGTGCCAGCAGTTTTGGGGGGGCGGCCGGGGAGCTGTTTTTT.

This clone showed up just once. This chain connects TRBV6-1 to TRBJ1-2; D perhaps matches TRBD1 (6 bases). Per the germline V gene, CDR1 is MNHNS and CDR2 is SASEGT. Trimming stripped 3 bases from V and 6 bases from J, with 8 bases between. The length of the CDR3 is 12 residues. The CDR3 loop reads CASSDRGNGYTF. DNA for the CDR3: TGTGCCAGCAGTGACAGGGGCAATGGCTACACCTTC.

Only a few counts were recorded for this clone. The chain employs TRBV3-1 (or the pseudogene TRBV3-2) and TRBJ1-6; no clear D. This CDR3 has 15 residues. The ends were cut back, 7 bases at V and 9 bases at J, with 19 bases in the middle. Looked up from germline, CDR1 is LGHDT and CDR2 is YNNKEL (reference sequence). This CDR3 is CASTPESSTSSPLHF. The CDR3 DNA sequence: TGTGCCAGCACCCCGGAGTCATCCACTTCTTCACCCCTCCACTTT.

J is TRBJ1-1 and V is TRBV30; D possibly corresponds to TRBD1 (5 bases). The CDR3 covers 17 residues. Germline CDR1 reads GTSNPN; CDR2 reads SVGIG (reference sequence). Trimming removed 1 base at V and 6 bases at J, with 24 bases between. CDR3 nucleotides: TGTGCCTGGAGTGGCGACTTCTCCTTAATAGCGGGGGCTGAAGCTTTCTTT. Its protein is CAWSGDFSLIAGAEAFF.

V usage is TRBV20-1 and J usage is TRBJ2-7; D unresolved. This CDR3 has 11 amino acids. The germline gives CDR1 DFQATT, CDR2 SNEGSKA (reference sequence). V was cut by 6 bases and J by 0 bases, with 6 bases left in between. The DNA for the CDR3 is TGCAGTGCCGTGAGCTCCTACGAGCAGTACTTC. It translates to CSAVSSYEQYF.

The V gene is TRBV6-6, the J gene TRBJ2-7; 7 positions agree with TRBD2. The CDR3 length is 13 residues. Germline CDR1 reads MNHNY; CDR2 reads SVGAGI (reference sequence). The J segment lost 0 bases and the V segment lost 8 bases, leaving 4 bases of the junction unmatched. The CDR3 loop reads CASERTSSYEQYF. CDR3 DNA: TGTGCCAGCGAACGGACTAGCTCCTACGAGCAGTACTTC.

The chain uses TRBV30 and TRBJ1-1; 8 bases are a match to TRBD1. Germline V gives CDR1 GTSNPN, CDR2 SVGIG (reference sequence). This CDR3 contains 15 residues. Unmatched junction bases numbered 6, after V lost 0 bases and J lost 3 bases. CDR3 nucleotides: TGTGCCTGGAGTGTACCAGGGGGCTGGGACACTGAAGCTTTCTTT. It yields the protein CAWSVPGGWDTEAFF.

V and J are TRBV30 and TRBJ1-2; perhaps TRBD1 as D (6 bases). Germline V CDR1 and CDR2: GTSNPN, SVGIG (reference sequence). The length of the CDR3 is 13 residues. Trimming left V 0 bases short and J 6 bases short, with 11 bases between. CDR3 sequence: CAWSVGQRNGYTF. The CDR3 region has the DNA TGTGCCTGGAGTGTAGGACAGCGGAATGGCTACACCTTC.

The chain carries TRBV12-3 or TRBV12-4 and TRBJ2-1, with a tentative D call TRBD1 (7 bases). Trimming took 7 bases from V and 14 from J, leaving 18 bases between them. CDR3 length: 12 amino acids. CDR3 in amino acids: CASTKGAGGKFF. The CDR3 region has the DNA TGTGCCAGCACCAAGGGGGCAGGGGGGAAGTTCTTC.